The TCR beta chain described here comes from a study of cytomegalovirus exposure and HLA in healthy donors. Study results and limitations: Some public TCRs appeared in many individuals, while most sequences were rare. Using a false discovery rate of 0.05, a later analysis showed that approximately 18,000 TCR beta sequences were associated with HLA alleles. DRB1 showed the most TCR associations and HLA-C the fewest in a later analysis, as rates varied by HLA locus.

Per the germline V gene, CDR1 is SNHLY and CDR2 is FYNNEI. V was shortened by 9 bases and J by 2 bases, with 22 bases between the two germline ends. The CDR3 spans 16 residues. Both 60 Vbeta primers and 13 Jbeta primers went into the PCR. Profiled with immunoSEQ multiplex PCR; TCRdb holds only in-frame clones, not every one. The sample holds hundreds of thousands of clones, roughly 90% seen once. As to this clone: Its antigen is still unknown.

The rearrangement uses TRBV2 and TRBJ1-2; D might be TRBD1 (6 bases). This sequence was found in a young woman in good health and CMV-seronegative. The sequenced material came from PBMCs. CDR3 sequence: CARQQSLGGPNYGYTF. The CDR3 nucleotides read TGTGCCAGACAGCAGTCTCTGGGGGGGCCCAACTATGGCTACACCTTC.